These 11 T cell receptor beta chains originate from one sample sequenced in a study of high-grade serous ovarian cancer treatment subgroups. Tumor samples were obtained before definitive surgery or chemotherapy. The data were produced by immunoSEQ multiplex PCR, yet TCRdb's version contains in-frame clones alone and is incomplete. Of roughly 12,000 clones listed, over 80% are singletons. Sequenced material: tumor tissue. These receptors came from a human donor with high-grade serous ovarian cancer.

The J gene is TRBJ2-2, the V gene TRBV27, with D maybe TRBD1 (6 bases). Trimming removed 6 bases at V and 6 bases at J, with 11 bases between. The CDR3 has 13 amino acids. Germline V gives CDR1 MNHEY, CDR2 SMNVEV (reference sequence). CDR3 sequence reads: CASSLRGPGELFF. For the CDR3, the DNA is TGTGCCAGCAGCCTCAGGGGTCCCGGGGAGCTGTTTTTT.

The CDR3: CASSLNWGDYNEQFF. The CDR3 DNA is TGTGCCAGCTCCCTTAACTGGGGAGACTACAATGAGCAGTTCTTC. This chain links TRBV18 with TRBJ2-1, with D perhaps TRBD2 (5 bases). V was shortened by 6 bases and J by 3 bases, with 15 bases between the two germline ends. In germline, CDR1 is KGHSH, CDR2 LQKENI. The CDR3 runs to 15 residues.

The gene calls are TRBV19 and TRBJ1-2, with D perhaps matching TRBD1 (5 bases). The V end lost 8 bases, the J end lost 6 bases, and 10 bases lay between the germline ends. The CDR3 runs to 11 residues. From germline, CDR1 is LNHDA and CDR2 SQIVND (reference sequence). The CDR3 here is CASGRGDGYTF. In DNA, the CDR3 is TGTGCCAGTGGCCGAGGGGATGGCTACACCTTC.

CDR3 sequence (DNA): TGTGCCAGCAGTGCCTCTCCCGGGACAGGGCCCCCAGATACGCAGTATTTT. Its translation is CASSASPGTGPPDTQYF. The chain has TRBV27 and TRBJ2-3; TRBD1 matches at 9 bases. J was trimmed by 4 bases and V by 5 bases; bases with no gene match: 13. This CDR3 region has 17 residues. The V gene's germline CDR1 is MNHEY and CDR2 SMNVEV (reference sequence).

The chain joins TRBV5-6 to TRBJ2-7, with D perhaps matching TRBD2 (5 bases). The germline CDR1 and CDR2 sequences are SGHDT and YYEEEE. Trimming removed 9 bases at V and 2 bases at J, with 12 bases between. This CDR3 spans 12 amino acids. The CDR3 DNA sequence: TGTGCCATCCCGGACGGGACCTACGAGCAGTACTTC. Translated: CAIPDGTYEQYF.

The rearrangement joins TRBV14 to TRBJ2-4; D might be TRBD2 (7 bases). Per germline, CDR1 SGHDN and CDR2 FVKESK. The CDR3 contains 14 residues. The V end was cut by 4 bases, the J end by 7 bases, with 14 bases between. The CDR3 is CASSPRGAVNIQYF. CDR3 bases: TGTGCCAGCAGCCCCCGGGGGGCGGTGAACATTCAGTACTTC.

The chain combines TRBV30 with TRBJ2-7; D gene uncertain. Germline-derived CDR1 and CDR2 are GTSNPN and SVGIG (reference sequence). The CDR3 has 17 amino acids. V was shortened by 3 bases and J by 3 bases, with 24 bases between the two germline ends. DNA of the CDR3: TGTGCCTGGAGAAGGCGGTTAGCAACCTCGCTCTACTACGAGCAGTACTTC. Translated: CAWRRRLATSLYYEQYF.

The chain is built from TRBV19 and TRBJ1-5; D might be TRBD1 (5 bases). Germline values: CDR1 LNHDA, CDR2 SQIVND (reference sequence). Trimming removed 5 bases from V and 3 bases from J, with 17 bases in between. The CDR3 runs 16 residues. DNA for the CDR3: TGTGCCAGTAGTCCTAGGTCGTCAGGGCCCAATCAGCCCCAGCATTTT. Protein product: CASSPRSSGPNQPQHF.

The V call is TRBV28, the J call TRBJ2-7; 10 bases are shared with TRBD2. This CDR3 has 14 amino acids. V trimming: 11 bases; J trimming: 6 bases; junction bases outside the gene matches: 13. CDR1 and CDR2 (germline): MDHEN, SYDVKM. The CDR3 bases are TGTGCCGGCGGGTCTAGCGGGAGATTCGGCGAGCAGTACTTC. As protein: CAGGSSGRFGEQYF.

The table lists this clone with a few counts. Written as DNA, the CDR3 is TGTGCCTGGACACATGGGGTAAAGGACTATGGCTACACCTTC. As protein: CAWTHGVKDYGYTF. The rearrangement links TRBV30 to TRBJ1-2; D is unclear. V was clipped by 4 bases and J by 3 bases, with 15 bases between them. This CDR3 region has 14 residues. Germline V gene data show CDR1 as GTSNPN and CDR2 as SVGIG (reference sequence).

This chain links TRBV27 with TRBJ2-1; D gene ambiguous. Germline-derived CDR1 and CDR2 are MNHEY and SMNVEV (reference sequence). Deletions cut 5 bases from V and 4 bases from J, with 9 bases between. The CDR3 consists of 13 residues. The CDR3 DNA follows: TGTGCCAGCAGTCAAGGGCCATACAATGAGCAGTTCTTC. This translates into CASSQGPYNEQFF.